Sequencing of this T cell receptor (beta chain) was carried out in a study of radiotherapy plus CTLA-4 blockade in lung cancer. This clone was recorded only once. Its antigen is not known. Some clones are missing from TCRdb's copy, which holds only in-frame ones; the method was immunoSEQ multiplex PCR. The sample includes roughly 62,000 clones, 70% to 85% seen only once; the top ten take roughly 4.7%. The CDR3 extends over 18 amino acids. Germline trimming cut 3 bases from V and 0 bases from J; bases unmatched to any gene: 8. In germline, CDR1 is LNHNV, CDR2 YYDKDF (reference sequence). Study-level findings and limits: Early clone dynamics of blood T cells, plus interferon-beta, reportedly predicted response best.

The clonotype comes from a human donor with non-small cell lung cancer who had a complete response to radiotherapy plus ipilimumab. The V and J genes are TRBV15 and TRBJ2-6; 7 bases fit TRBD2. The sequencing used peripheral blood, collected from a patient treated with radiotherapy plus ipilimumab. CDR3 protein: CATSRRGTGFSGANVLTF. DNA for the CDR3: TGTGCCACCAGCAGGCGGGGGACTGGATTCTCTGGGGCCAACGTCCTGACTTTC.